This T cell receptor beta chain emerged from a study of T cell changes during pregnancy in multiple sclerosis. Per the germline V gene, CDR1 is MNHEY and CDR2 is SMNVEV (reference sequence). Deletions cut 2 bases from V and 0 bases from J, with 14 bases between. The CDR3 is made up of 17 amino acids. Profiling relied on immunoSEQ multiplex PCR, and the TCRdb table lists in-frame clones only, not all of them. The data contain about 87,000 clones, 93% of them singletons. This chain links TRBV27 with TRBJ2-1; a possible D gene is TRBD1 (5 bases). The receptor was derived from a female donor in good health, enrolled as a control in a pregnancy study. Sequencing used peripheral blood, obtained in the third trimester of pregnancy. Here the CDR3 reads CASSLIQGRSSYNEQFF. The CDR3 DNA reads as TGTGCCAGCAGTTTAATCCAGGGCCGAAGCTCCTACAATGAGCAGTTCTTC.